This T cell receptor (beta chain) was sequenced during a study of spatial heterogeneity in lung cancer (dated by TCRdb to about 2019). For the study in its entirety: More beta-chain than alpha-chain transcripts were consistently detected, likely reflecting higher beta-chain transcript abundance. Both alpha and beta chains were TCR-sequenced in samples taken at surgery, namely 220 tumor regions, roughly 64 matched nontumor lung samples and around 53 PBMC samples. Nonsynonymous mutation counts, determined by whole-exome sequencing of tumor tissue, were related to features of the TCR repertoire. In the raw uncorrected reads, each unique combination of TCR and UMI appeared more than ten times on average. The study quantitatively compared TCR alpha and beta repertoires across multiple tumor regions, matched nontumor lung and blood in non-small cell lung cancer. Study-level results and caveats: Ubiquitous expanded tumor TCRs were detected in blood more often at tumor resection than at routine follow-up. Additional single-cell paired TCR alpha and beta sequencing was considered necessary to confirm, at a functional level, the hypothesis that regional TCRs recognize regional mutations.

This clonotype was seen many times. The clone's antigen remains unknown. No base quality values were provided; no much bigger clone lies one nucleotide off. The library was prepared using 5' RACE. Data came from a NextSeq 500. To allow correction of PCR and sequencing errors, the TCR library protocol tagged every TCR cDNA molecule with a unique molecular identifier. The original pipeline was this. TCR identification, UMI-based error correction and CDR3 extraction were performed with Decombinator tools. Expanded TCRs were defined as those above a frequency of 2 per 1,000, corresponding to the top 1% of the tumor frequency distribution. Rényi diversity was computed with the R vegan package after subsampling each repertoire 100 times to 5,000 TCRs. CDR3 similarity networks were built from amino acid triplet string-kernel similarity, connecting CDR3s with pairwise similarity above 0.82. In TCRdb, the public reads were trimmed at Q25 with fastp and aligned with MiXCR, with productive beta chains retained. Each record represents a unique CDR3 protein, reported with the most common genes and DNA among its rows. TCRdb, rather than the study authors, made the V and J calls. The sample table shows about 78,000 distinct CDR3 sequences, and approximately 8% are seen once. Jointly, the top ten make up about 6.8% of the sample.

V lost 4 bases and J lost 3 bases, and the count of bases not matched to a germline gene is 5. Per the germline V gene, SGDLS is the CDR1 and YYNGEE is the CDR2. The cysteine opens and the phenylalanine closes a CDR3 of 16 amino acids. CDR3 DNA is the only sequence kept; it has 48 bases, read in frame from the first base. The sample's time point label is to be understood as: sample taken at primary tumor resection. Donors were under 95 patients with early-stage, untreated non-small cell lung cancer from the lung TRACERx cohort. For TCR sequencing, whole RNA was extracted from tumor and nontumor lung tissue, or from cryopreserved PBMC samples, and no cell sorting was done. Only patients for whom sufficient RNA was available from at least two tumor regions were selected for TCR sequencing.

The chain joins TRBV9 to TRBJ2-1; 12 bases in the middle match TRBD2. Sequences were derived from PBMCs, sampled at surgery. This receptor was taken from a male donor with early-stage non-small cell lung cancer. The sequenced DNA: TGTGCCAGCAGCTTTGGGACTAGCGGGCGCTACAATGAGCAGTTCTTC. Its translation is CASSFGTSGRYNEQFF.